This T cell receptor beta chain is drawn from a study of cytomegalovirus exposure and HLA in healthy donors. With respect to this clone: The antigen is unknown.

The CDR3 is 15 amino acids. The germline V gene encodes CDR1 SEHNR and CDR2 FQNEAQ (reference sequence). V was trimmed by 2 bases and J by 2 bases, leaving 12 bases between them. The study ran its PCR with 60 Vbeta and 13 Jbeta primers. Profiling relied on immunoSEQ multiplex PCR, and the TCRdb table lists in-frame clones only, not all of them. The sample consists of 90,000 to 95,000 clones, around 76% of them appearing once. General observations from the study: After further analysis at a later stage, 16,951 TCR beta sequences were associated with HLA alleles at 0.05 false discovery rate.

The source of this sequence is a man aged 25 to 45 in good health and CMV-seronegative. Sequences were obtained from PBMCs. V usage is TRBV7-9 and J usage is TRBJ1-2; tentative D call: TRBD1 (5 bases). CDR3 sequence reads: CASSLTYDRNYGYTF. DNA for the CDR3: TGTGCCAGCAGCTTAACCTACGACAGAAACTATGGCTACACCTTC.